Below are 22 T cell receptor beta chains sequenced from a single sample in a study of T-cell reconstitution after alpha-beta-depleted transplantation in children (dated by TCRdb to the mid-2010s). Libraries were made using PCR. This sample was sequenced with an Illumina HiSeq 2500. To normalize quantification of the TCRbeta repertoire, the TCR libraries were built with molecular barcoding that relied on unique molecular identifiers. In-frame beta chains were kept once TCRdb had trimmed the public reads at Q25 with fastp and called clones with MiXCR. Under each unique CDR3 protein, matching rows form one entry showing the most common genes and DNA. The sample table lists about 300,000 distinct CDR3 sequences, over 7% of them with a count of one. The ten largest clones add up to 8.5% to 9.5% of the sample. The research as a whole found: Hyperexpanded clone frequencies declined over subsequent months; after one year, T-cell counts and TCRbeta diversity were mostly attributed to newly produced T cells.

These receptors are not linked to any known antigen. What this sample's treatment or condition label stands for: allogeneic hematopoietic cell transplantation with graft depleted of TCRalphabeta T cells and CD19 B cells. The material sequenced was peripheral blood, taken 360 days after TCRalphabeta/CD19-depleted stem cell transplant. These receptors originate from a female patient aged 2-9 years who had a stem cell transplant for Fanconi anemia, so the T cells may come from the graft donor.

This clonotype was counted ten times or more. The rearrangement links TRBV7-3 to TRBJ2-2, with TRBD2 matching 11 bases. This CDR3 spans 18 amino acids. Germline CDR1 is SGHTA and CDR2 is FQGTGA. J gave up 1 base and V 3 bases, and 7 bases lay outside the gene matches. CDR3 nucleotide sequence: TGTGCCAGCAGCTTTCGCTCTAGCGGGGGGCTGAACACCGGGGAGCTGTTTTTT. Its protein product is CASSFRSSGGLNTGELFF.

This clonotype was seen a handful of times. This chain links TRBV19 with TRBJ2-1, with D possibly being TRBD2 (5 bases). There are 16 residues in the CDR3. The germline V gene has CDR1 LNHDA and CDR2 SQIVND (reference sequence). Between the trimmed V and J ends, which lost 4 bases and 0 bases, there was a span of 13 bases. The CDR3 DNA sequence: TGTGCCAGTAGTAACTTAGCGCCAAGCTCCTACAATGAGCAGTTCTTC. This sequence encodes CASSNLAPSSYNEQFF. The whole variable domain, remainder taken from reference TRBV19 and TRBJ2-1, is DGGITQSPKYLFRKEGQNVTLSCEQNLNHDAMYWYRQDPGQGLRLIYYSQIVNDFQKGDIAEGYSVSREKKESFPLTVTSAQKNPTAFYLCASSNLAPSSYNEQFFGPGTRLTVL.

The chain recombines TRBV12-3 or TRBV12-4 with TRBJ1-3; D not resolved. Trimming took 6 bases from V and 0 from J, leaving 15 bases between them. The CDR3 runs 16 residues. The CDR3 DNA reads TGTGCCAGCAGGCCAACTCTCTGGAGCTCTGGAAACACCATATATTTT. Translation gives CASRPTLWSSGNTIYF.

V and J are TRBV18 and TRBJ2-5, with D possibly being TRBD1 (5 bases). The V and J ends lost 2 bases and 1 base respectively, with 11 bases between them. CDR3 size: 15 residues. Germline-derived CDR1 and CDR2 are KGHSH and LQKENI. The CDR3 DNA sequence: TGTGCCAGCTCACCAACGGTACAGGCCCAAGAGACCCAGTACTTC. Its protein is CASSPTVQAQETQYF.

The J gene is TRBJ1-4, the V gene TRBV30; D is possibly TRBD1 (6 bases). With 0 bases removed from V and 7 bases from J, the gap between germline ends came to 6 bases. This CDR3 is 12 amino acids long. CDR1 and CDR2 (germline): GTSNPN, SVGIG (reference sequence). The chain's CDR3 is CAWSVQGEKLFF. CDR3 nucleotides: TGTGCCTGGAGTGTACAGGGTGAAAAACTGTTTTTT.

In this sample, this clonotype turned up many times. The rearrangement links TRBV5-1 to TRBJ2-1; TRBD1 matches 9 bases. With V trimmed by 2 bases and J by 4 bases, 7 bases remained unmatched. CDR1 is SGHRS and CDR2 is YFSETQ in the germline V gene. This CDR3 is built from 16 residues. The CDR3 here is CASSLTGGAGYNEQFF. The CDR3 DNA sequence: TGCGCCAGCAGCTTAACAGGGGGCGCCGGTTACAATGAGCAGTTCTTC.

This clonotype was observed at least ten times. The J gene is TRBJ2-5, the V gene TRBV7-2; D gene ambiguous. Germline CDR1 and CDR2: SGHTA and FQGNSA. V shed 6 bases and J shed 3 bases, with 17 bases lying between them. The CDR3 runs 15 residues. The DNA for the CDR3 is TGTGCCAGCAGTTTGAACTCCCTGGTTAAAGAGACCCAGTACTTC. Residues: CASSLNSLVKETQYF. Drawing the rest from reference TRBV7-2 and TRBJ2-5, the complete variable domain is GAGVSQSPSNKVTEKGKDVELRCDPISGHTALYWYRQSLGQGLEFLIYFQGNSAPDKSGLPSDRFSAERTGGSVSTLTIQRTQQEDSAVYLCASSLNSLVKETQYFGPGTRLLVL.

This clonotype appeared many times. At one end the junction does not follow the germline gene, possibly because of a read error. This chain links TRBV6-5 with TRBJ2-4, with D perhaps TRBD1 or TRBD2 (5 bases each). Germline CDR1 MNHEY, CDR2 SVGAGI. There are 13 residues in the CDR3. The DNA for the CDR3 is TGTGCCAGCAGTTACGAGGGGTTAGGGTTCTGTGGCTTC. This encodes CASSYEGLGFCGF.

This clonotype was detected ten times or more. V is TRBV7-9 and J is TRBJ1-2, with D tentatively TRBD1 (5 bases). The CDR3 sequence is 12 residues long. Germline assignment: CDR1 SEHNR and CDR2 FQNEAQ (reference sequence). The V end was cut by 5 bases, the J end by 7 bases, with 11 bases between. The CDR3 is CASSPTERGYTF. The CDR3 nucleotides are TGTGCCAGCAGCCCGACAGAACGTGGCTACACCTTC.

This clonotype was counted a few times. This rearrangement joins TRBV7-2 to TRBJ2-7; 12 nucleotides agree with TRBD2. J gave up 2 bases and V 4 bases, and 3 bases lay outside the gene matches. The CDR3 covers 15 residues. CDR1 SGHTA and CDR2 FQGNSA come from the germline V gene. The CDR3 region has the DNA TGTGCCAGCAGCTGGGGACTAGCGGGCCCCTACGAGCAGTACTTC. This codes for CASSWGLAGPYEQYF.

The table lists this clonotype with many counts. This chain uses TRBV9 with TRBJ2-7; D may be TRBD2 (7 bases). Germline lookup yields CDR1 SGDLS and CDR2 YYNGEE. Trimming removed 0 bases at V and 2 bases at J, with 15 bases between. This CDR3 is built from 16 residues. CDR3 DNA sequence: TGTGCCAGCAGCGTAGCGGGGGGCGCCCCCCCCTACGAGCAGTACTTC. Translated, it gives CASSVAGGAPPYEQYF.

This clonotype was picked up many times. The J gene is TRBJ2-2, the V gene TRBV28; D not certain. The CDR3 sequence is 15 residues long. Germline V lookup: CDR1 MDHEN, CDR2 SYDVKM. V lost 2 bases, J lost 4 bases, and 11 bases lay in between. The DNA for the CDR3 is TGTGCCAGCAGTTTAGACCAGCGCGTCACCGGGGAGCTGTTTTTT. This sequence encodes CASSLDQRVTGELFF.

The table lists this clonotype with a few counts. V usage is TRBV28 and J usage is TRBJ1-4; D possibly corresponds to TRBD1 (6 bases). The CDR3 has 17 residues. Trimming stripped 3 bases from V and 0 bases from J, with 14 bases between. Looked up from germline, CDR1 is MDHEN and CDR2 is SYDVKM. This CDR3 reads CASSFLGGAATNEKLFF. The CDR3 DNA reads TGTGCCAGCAGTTTCTTGGGGGGCGCCGCAACTAATGAAAAACTGTTTTTT.

This clonotype has at least ten counts. The rearrangement joins TRBV10-3 to TRBJ2-7, with D perhaps TRBD1 (5 bases). The CDR3 is 16 residues long. V was cut by 4 bases and J by 1 base, with 17 bases left in between. Per the germline V gene, CDR1 is ENHRY and CDR2 is SYGVKD. CDR3 sequence (DNA): TGTGCCATCAGTGTAGCATCAGGGAACCCTTCCTACGAGCAGTACTTC. It translates to CAISVASGNPSYEQYF.

In this sample, this clonotype turned up a few times. Here the CDR3 reads CASSGEGLNSYNEQFF. The CDR3 region has the DNA TGTGCCAGCAGTGGTGAGGGCCTAAACTCCTACAATGAGCAGTTCTTC. The chain employs TRBV25-1 and TRBJ2-1, with D perhaps TRBD2 (5 bases). V lost 4 bases and J lost 0, with 13 bases in between. Germline V gene data show CDR1 as MGHDK and CDR2 as SYGVNS. This CDR3 has 16 residues.

This clonotype came up many times. The chain couples TRBV5-1 to TRBJ2-1; TRBD2 matches 11 bases. This CDR3 spans 15 amino acids. Germline CDR1 and CDR2: SGHRS and YFSETQ. V dropped 5 bases and J dropped 2; count of bases not matched to a gene: 3. The CDR3 DNA reads as TGCGCCAGCAGGCTAGCGGGAGGAACCTACAATGAGCAGTTCTTC. The encoded protein is CASRLAGGTYNEQFF.

This clonotype was counted ten times or more. This chain uses TRBV28 with TRBJ2-1; 9 bases fit TRBD2. Losses at the gene ends were 6 bases for V and 6 bases for J; bases not matched to a gene: 6. This CDR3 spans 14 amino acids. CDR1 and CDR2 from the germline V gene are MDHEN and SYDVKM. The CDR3 sequence is CASRVAGARNEQFF. CDR3 bases: TGTGCCAGCAGAGTAGCGGGAGCTCGCAATGAGCAGTTCTTC.

This clonotype was counted ten times or more. CDR3 DNA sequence: TGCAGCGTTGAAGAAGGTAGCGGGGGATACAATGAGCAGTTCTTC. Translated, it gives CSVEEGSGGYNEQFF. The chain recombines TRBV29-1 with TRBJ2-1, with TRBD2 matching over 9 bases. Germline CDR1 SQVTM, CDR2 ANQGSEA. The CDR3 is made up of 15 amino acids. Trimming cost V 0 bases and J 4 bases; bases outside gene matches: 4.

This chain joins TRBV6-2 or TRBV6-3 and TRBJ1-2; 7 bases map to TRBD1. J lost 7 bases, V lost 4 bases, and 18 bases had no gene match. The CDR3 covers 17 residues. Germline CDR1 and CDR2: MNHEY and SVGEGT. CDR3 nucleotides: TGTGCCAGCAGTTCGCCAGAACAAGGGACAGACAACCTTGGCTACACCTTC. It specifies CASSSPEQGTDNLGYTF.

This clonotype has only a few counts. The chain combines TRBV6-2 or TRBV6-3 with TRBJ1-5; tentative D call: TRBD1 (5 bases). The CDR3 is made up of 16 amino acids. Germline assignment: CDR1 MNHEY and CDR2 SVGEGT. V lost 2 bases, J lost 1 base, and 12 bases lay in between. The CDR3 DNA sequence: TGTGCCAGCAGTTACACCACAGGCGGCAGCAATCAGCCCCAGCATTTT. It codes for CASSYTTGGSNQPQHF.

This chain connects TRBV5-5 to TRBJ1-2; 9 positions match TRBD1. The junction had 6 bases not matched to a gene; V was cut back by 4 bases and J by 8 bases. Germline values: CDR1 SGHKS, CDR2 YYEKEE (reference sequence). This CDR3 is 13 amino acids long. CDR3 amino acids: CASSLQDRGGYTF. The CDR3 bases are TGTGCCAGCAGCCTACAGGACAGGGGCGGCTACACCTTC. The variable domain in full, with the rest retrieved from reference TRBV5-5 and TRBJ1-2, is DAGVTQSPTHLIKTRGQQVTLRCSPISGHKSVSWYQQVLGQGPQFIFQYYEKEERGRGNFPDRFSARQFPNYSSELNVNALLLGDSALYLCASSLQDRGGYTFGSGTRLTVV.

This clonotype was picked up many times. The chain recombines TRBV27 with TRBJ2-7; the D is unclear. Germline V gives CDR1 MNHEY, CDR2 SMNVEV (reference sequence). V dropped 3 bases and J dropped 6 bases, with 3 bases sitting between them. There are 10 residues in the CDR3. CDR3 loop: CASSFSEQYF. As DNA, the CDR3 is TGTGCCAGCAGTTTTAGCGAGCAGTACTTC.